These 5 T cell receptor beta chains originate from one sample sequenced in a study of blood T cell repertoires in COVID-19. Assay used: immunoSEQ multiplex PCR; TCRdb lists only in-frame clones, some missing. Of roughly 100,000 clones listed, more than 90% were seen once; the top ten hold roughly 4.5%. Sequencing was carried out using peripheral blood. These receptor sequences come from a man between 18 and 35 years old with acute or convalescent COVID-19.

Details on this clone: The same CDR3 can be traced to other DNA sequences in this sample. The V call is TRBV3-1 (or the pseudogene TRBV3-2), the J call TRBJ2-6; D is perhaps TRBD2 (5 bases). V was clipped by 1 base and J by 0 bases, with 7 bases between them. Germline loops: CDR1 LGHDT, CDR2 YNNKEL (reference sequence). The CDR3 covers 16 residues. CDR3 loop: CASSQGGSSGANVLTF. For the CDR3, the DNA is TGTGCCAGCAGCCAAGGTGGGAGCTCTGGGGCCAACGTCCTGACTTTC.

The chain recombines TRBV19 with TRBJ1-2; D possibly corresponds to TRBD1 (6 bases). The CDR3 loop spans 18 amino acids. The V end was cut by 7 bases, the J end by 3 bases, with 27 bases between. Germline lookup yields CDR1 LNHDA and CDR2 SQIVND (reference sequence). The CDR3 sequence is CASNGRGAYEPRDYGYTF. In DNA, the CDR3 is TGTGCCAGTAATGGCAGGGGTGCATATGAACCTCGCGACTATGGCTACACCTTC.

This clone appeared a single time. This chain links TRBV5-1 with TRBJ1-1, with D hard to call. CDR3 size: 15 residues. The V end was cut by 0 bases, the J end by 1 base, with 10 bases between. Germline lookup yields CDR1 SGHRS and CDR2 YFSETQ. CDR3 loop: CASSLVEGWNTEAFF. For the CDR3, the DNA is TGCGCCAGCAGCTTGGTTGAGGGATGGAACACTGAAGCTTTCTTT.

V and J are TRBV19 and TRBJ2-4, with 12 bases matching TRBD2. This CDR3 region has 17 residues. The germline gives CDR1 LNHDA, CDR2 SQIVND (reference sequence). With 3 bases clipped from V and 5 bases from J, the junction kept 8 bases outside the gene matches. CDR3 in DNA: TGTGCCAGTAGTATTTCCCCGGGACTAGCGGGCGAAAACATTCAGTACTTC. As protein: CASSISPGLAGENIQYF.

The V call is TRBV5-1, the J call TRBJ2-5; TRBD1 aligns across 7 bases. Trimming at V came to 4 bases and at J to 3 bases, leaving 6 bases not matched to a gene. This CDR3 has 14 residues. Germline-derived CDR1 and CDR2 are SGHRS and YFSETQ. CDR3 in amino acids: CASSVPTGEETQYF. The DNA of the CDR3 is TGCGCCAGCAGCGTCCCAACAGGGGAAGAGACCCAGTACTTC.